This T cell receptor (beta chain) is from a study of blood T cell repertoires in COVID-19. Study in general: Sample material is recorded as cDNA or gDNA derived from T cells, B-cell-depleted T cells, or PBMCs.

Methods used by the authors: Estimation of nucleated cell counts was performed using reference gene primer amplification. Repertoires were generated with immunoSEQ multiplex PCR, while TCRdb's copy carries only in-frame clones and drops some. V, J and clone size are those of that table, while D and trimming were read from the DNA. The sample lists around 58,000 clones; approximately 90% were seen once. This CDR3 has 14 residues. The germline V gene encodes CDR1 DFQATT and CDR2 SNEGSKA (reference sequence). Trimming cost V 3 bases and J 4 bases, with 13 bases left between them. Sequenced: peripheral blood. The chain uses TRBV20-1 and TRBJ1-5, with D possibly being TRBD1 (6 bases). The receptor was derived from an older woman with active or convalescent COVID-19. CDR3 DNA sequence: TGCAGTGCTAGTCACGGACAGAAGAATCAGCCCCAGCATTTT. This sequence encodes CSASHGQKNQPQHF.